A single sample gave rise to the 15 T cell receptor beta chains below, sequenced in a study of OX40 agonist ivuxolimab in advanced cancers. The data were produced by immunoSEQ multiplex PCR, yet TCRdb's version contains in-frame clones alone and is incomplete. The data show tens of thousands of clones, with approximately 90% seen just once and roughly a sixth held by the top ten. Sample: CD4+ or CD8+ T cells sorted from blood, taken in a trial of the OX40 agonist ivuxolimab. Receptors originate from an adult with an advanced solid tumor such as melanoma, head and neck, liver or kidney cancer.

The chain carries TRBV4-1 and TRBJ2-1; 8 bases are a match to TRBD2. V shed 2 bases, J shed 8 bases, and the junction held 8 bases outside the gene matches. The CDR3 covers 15 residues. CDR1 is MGHRA, CDR2 YSYEKL, per germline. The CDR3 nucleotides read TGCGCCAGCAGCCAAAGAGGACTAGCATTCGATGAGCAGTTCTTC. Translating gives CASSQRGLAFDEQFF.

This clone was counted only a few times. The sample carries other DNA sequences with the same CDR3. V usage is TRBV30 and J usage is TRBJ1-1; D not certain. This CDR3 region has 13 residues. Trimming left V 2 bases short and J 0 bases short, with 7 bases between. Germline V gene lookup returns CDR1 GTSNPN and CDR2 SVGIG (reference sequence). CDR3 residues: CAWSLGLNTEAFF. The CDR3 DNA reads TGTGCCTGGAGTCTCGGACTGAACACTGAAGCTTTCTTT.

This clone was detected only a few times. V is TRBV6-1 and J is TRBJ2-2; TRBD1 matches 10 bases. The CDR3 extends over 14 amino acids. CDR1 is MNHNS and CDR2 is SASEGT in the germline V gene. The V and J ends lost 11 bases and 6 bases, in that order; junction bases with no gene match: 9. The chain's CDR3 is CAARDRGLAGELFF. The DNA for the CDR3 is TGTGCCGCCCGGGACAGGGGATTAGCCGGGGAGCTGTTTTTT.

This clone was seen only a few times. The CDR3 DNA sequence: TGTGCCAGTAACCCGACGGGGTTTAGCAATCAGCCCCAGCATTTT. Amino acid sequence: CASNPTGFSNQPQHF. This rearrangement joins TRBV19 to TRBJ1-5, with D unclear. The germline gives CDR1 LNHDA, CDR2 SQIVND (reference sequence). The CDR3 runs to 15 residues. Deletions cut 7 bases from V and 0 bases from J, with 13 bases between.

The chain carries TRBV7-9 and TRBJ1-2; 9 bases are a match to TRBD1. This CDR3 comprises 13 residues. The V gene end was trimmed by 5 bases and the J gene end by 3 bases; junction bases not matched to a gene: 1. Germline CDR1 SEHNR, CDR2 FQNEAQ (reference sequence). In nucleotides, the CDR3 is TGTGCCAGCAGCGGGGACAGGGACTATGGCTACACCTTC. Amino acid sequence: CASSGDRDYGYTF.

This sequence joins TRBV4-1 and TRBJ1-1; 9 bases map to TRBD1. Germline values: CDR1 MGHRA, CDR2 YSYEKL. The ends lost 4 bases at V and 4 bases at J; junction bases unmatched: 1. The CDR3 extends over 13 amino acids. CDR3 in amino acids: CASSLTGGTEAFF. The DNA for the CDR3 is TGCGCCAGCAGCCTGACAGGGGGCACTGAAGCTTTCTTT.

This sequence joins TRBV5-1 and TRBJ2-1; perhaps TRBD1 as D (5 bases). Germline V CDR1 and CDR2: SGHRS, YFSETQ. V lost 1 base, J lost 8 bases, and 13 bases lay in between. The length of the CDR3 is 14 residues. The CDR3 loop reads CASSLTQGYHEQFF. CDR3 nucleotides: TGCGCCAGCAGCTTGACCCAGGGTTACCATGAGCAGTTCTTC.

The V and J genes are TRBV6-1 and TRBJ1-5; no clear D gene. V was clipped by 8 bases and J by 0 bases, with 11 bases between them. The CDR3 loop spans 14 amino acids. Germline-derived CDR1 and CDR2 are MNHNS and SASEGT. The CDR3 DNA is TGTGCCAGCCGAGCCCCAGTTAGCAATCAGCCCCAGCATTTT. Its protein product is CASRAPVSNQPQHF.

This chain connects TRBV7-6 to TRBJ2-3; 14 bases match TRBD2. Looked up from germline, CDR1 is SGHVS and CDR2 is FNYEAQ. This CDR3 contains 17 residues. V was clipped by 5 bases and J by 0 bases; unmatched bases: 4. CDR3 residues: CASSPGLAGASTDTQYF. The CDR3 region has the DNA TGTGCCAGCAGCCCGGGACTAGCGGGGGCAAGCACAGATACGCAGTATTTT.

The chain is built from TRBV13 and TRBJ1-4; unclear D gene. CDR3 length: 14 amino acids. Germline V gene data show CDR1 as PRHDT and CDR2 as FYEKMQ (reference sequence). Trimming took 3 bases from V and 7 from J, leaving 12 bases between them. The CDR3 here is CASSLRGRSEKLFF. CDR3 nucleotides: TGTGCCAGCAGCTTGCGGGGTAGGAGTGAAAAACTGTTTTTT.

V usage is TRBV5-4 and J usage is TRBJ2-7, with D possibly being TRBD1 (6 bases). CDR3 length: 16 amino acids. Germline CDR1 SGHNT, CDR2 YYREEE (reference sequence). V was trimmed by 6 bases and J by 6 bases, leaving 25 bases between them. This CDR3 reads CASTLNREIPSGEQYF. In DNA, the CDR3 is TGTGCCAGCACCCTTAACAGGGAAATTCCTTCTGGCGAGCAGTACTTC.

The rearrangement links TRBV19 to TRBJ1-1; D gene uncertain. V lost 8 bases and J lost 2, with 9 bases in between. Germline CDR1 LNHDA, CDR2 SQIVND (reference sequence). The CDR3 consists of 12 residues. The CDR3 DNA reads TGTGCCAGTTCTTACATAAACACTGAAGCTTTCTTT. This sequence encodes CASSYINTEAFF.

Details on this clone: Other nucleotide sequences from this sample produce the same CDR3. The rearrangement links TRBV11-2 to TRBJ2-2; unclear D gene. The CDR3 length is 14 residues. The V gene's germline CDR1 is SGHAT and CDR2 FQNNGV. Trimming stripped 1 base from V and 1 base from J, with 4 bases between. The CDR3 DNA follows: TGTGCCAGCAGCTTAGGAGGGAACACCGGGGAGCTGTTTTTT. It specifies CASSLGGNTGELFF. The variable domain in full, with the rest retrieved from reference TRBV11-2 and TRBJ2-2, is EAGVAQSPRYKIIEKRQSVAFWCNPISGHATLYWYQQILGQGPKLLIQFQNNGVVDDSQLPKDRFSAERLKGVDSTLKIQPAKLEDSAVYLCASSLGGNTGELFFGEGSRLTVL.

V and J are TRBV5-1 and TRBJ2-1; D tentatively reads TRBD1 or TRBD2 (5 bases each). This CDR3 spans 17 amino acids. V was trimmed by 1 base and J by 4 bases, leaving 18 bases between them. Germline CDR1 reads SGHRS; CDR2 reads YFSETQ. CDR3 sequence: CASSLNPGTALYNEQFF. The CDR3 nucleotides are TGCGCCAGCAGCTTGAACCCTGGGACCGCCCTGTACAATGAGCAGTTCTTC.

The gene calls are TRBV5-1 and TRBJ1-1; D might be TRBD1 (5 bases). Germline V gene data show CDR1 as SGHRS and CDR2 as YFSETQ. This CDR3 has 11 amino acids. With 6 bases removed from V and 4 bases from J, the gap between germline ends came to 7 bases. The CDR3, as DNA: TGCGCCAGCATGAGGGGCACTGAAGCTTTCTTT. The encoded protein is CASMRGTEAFF.